The 14 T cell receptor beta chains listed next were all sequenced from one sample in a study of T cells after somatic rescue of genetic block. TCRdb's table, derived via immunoSEQ multiplex PCR, lists solely in-frame clones and lacks some. The sample consists of some 67,000 clones, just over 90% of them appearing once. Sequenced sample: peripheral blood mononuclear cells (PBMCs). Receptors were obtained from a man aged 35 to 55.

The chain employs TRBV12-5 and TRBJ1-2, with 7 bases matching TRBD1. Germline V gene sequence: CDR1 LGHNT, CDR2 FRNRAP. With 7 bases clipped from V and 8 bases from J, the junction kept 7 bases outside the gene matches. The CDR3 is 12 residues long. The CDR3 DNA is TGTGCTAGTGACAGGGGTTTCGAGGGCTACACCTTC. This encodes CASDRGFEGYTF. Looking up the rest from reference TRBV12-5 and TRBJ1-2 gives the full variable domain: DARVTQTPRHKVTEMGQEVTMRCQPILGHNTVFWYRQTMMQGLELLAYFRNRAPLDDSGMPKDRFSAEMPDATLATLKIQPSEPRDSAVYFCASDRGFEGYTFGSGTRLTVV.

This chain connects TRBV13 to TRBJ2-7, with 9 bases aligning to TRBD1. J gave up 7 bases and V 7 bases, and 14 bases lay outside the gene matches. CDR1 PRHDT and CDR2 FYEKMQ come from the germline V gene (reference sequence). CDR3 length: 15 residues. In nucleotides, the CDR3 is TGTGCCAGCACCCCCGACGGACAGGGGAAGGGTGAGCAGTACTTC. Translated, it gives CASTPDGQGKGEQYF.

The chain has TRBV2 and TRBJ2-7, with 9 nucleotides matching TRBD1. V lost 10 bases and J lost 8; bases outside the gene matches: 18. The CDR3 extends over 15 amino acids. Germline V gene sequence: CDR1 SNHLY, CDR2 FYNNEI. In DNA form, the CDR3 reads TGTGCCACAACCCCGGACAGGGGAGGATCTAAAAAGCAGTACTTC. Protein product: CATTPDRGGSKKQYF.

The chain has TRBV19 and TRBJ2-1, with a weak D call TRBD1 (6 bases). This CDR3 is 13 amino acids long. Trimming pared 1 base from V and 7 bases from J, leaving 8 bases between. Germline V gives CDR1 LNHDA, CDR2 SQIVND (reference sequence). CDR3 nucleotide sequence: TGTGCCAGTAGTATAGGGACAGTGAATGAGCAGTTCTTC. This sequence encodes CASSIGTVNEQFF.

J is TRBJ2-6 and V is TRBV5-6; D gene ambiguous. The V and J ends lost 0 bases and 0 bases respectively, with 4 bases between them. The CDR3 is 15 residues long. Germline V CDR1 and CDR2: SGHDT, YYEEEE. The CDR3 sequence is CASSLDGSGANVLTF. The CDR3 bases are TGTGCCAGCAGCTTGGATGGCTCTGGGGCCAACGTCCTGACTTTC.

V usage is TRBV5-1 and J usage is TRBJ2-2; D may match TRBD1 or TRBD2 (5 bases each). Germline V gives CDR1 SGHRS, CDR2 YFSETQ. The CDR3 loop spans 16 amino acids. Trimming took 1 base from V and 7 from J, leaving 17 bases between them. CDR3 DNA sequence: TGCGCCAGCAGCTTGAGTGGGACCCCTGACGGCGGGGAGCTGTTTTTT. It is translated as CASSLSGTPDGGELFF.

V usage is TRBV12-5 and J usage is TRBJ2-7, with D perhaps TRBD2 (5 bases). The germline CDR1 and CDR2 sequences are LGHNT and FRNRAP. Trimming left V 6 bases short and J 1 base short, with 7 bases between. The CDR3 is 12 residues long. CDR3: CASGPGSYEQYF. The CDR3 nucleotides read TGTGCTAGTGGACCGGGATCCTACGAGCAGTACTTC.

V and J are TRBV5-1 and TRBJ1-6, with 9 bases lining up with TRBD1. Germline CDR1 and CDR2: SGHRS and YFSETQ. V trimming: 2 bases; J trimming: 6 bases; junction bases outside the gene matches: 3. The CDR3 is 15 amino acids. The CDR3: CASSLQGAFNSPLHF. CDR3 DNA sequence: TGCGCCAGCAGCTTACAGGGGGCCTTTAATTCACCCCTCCACTTT.

V gene TRBV5-1 combines with J gene TRBJ1-3, with a weak D call TRBD1 (5 bases). This CDR3 contains 14 residues. Germline CDR1 reads SGHRS; CDR2 reads YFSETQ. V was pared by 0 bases and J by 5 bases, with 9 bases between. The CDR3 nucleotides are TGCGCCAGCAGCTTGGCAGGGCTCCGAAACACCATATATTTT. This sequence encodes CASSLAGLRNTIYF.

The chain carries TRBV30 and TRBJ2-1, with a tentative D call TRBD2 (7 bases). Germline V gene lookup returns CDR1 GTSNPN and CDR2 SVGIG (reference sequence). The V end lost 7 bases, the J end lost 8 bases, and 15 bases lay between the germline ends. This CDR3 comprises 12 residues. CDR3 amino acids: CASYRGAYEQFF. The DNA for the CDR3 is TGTGCCTCCTACCGGGGGGCCTATGAGCAGTTCTTC.

This clone was recorded a few times. The chain recombines TRBV9 with TRBJ1-1, with a weak D call TRBD1 (5 bases). CDR3 size: 13 residues. Per the germline V gene, CDR1 is SGDLS and CDR2 is YYNGEE. The ends were cut back, 3 bases at V and 4 bases at J, with 10 bases in the middle. The chain's CDR3 is CASSGSRGTEAFF. CDR3 nucleotides: TGTGCCAGCAGCGGGAGTAGGGGCACTGAAGCTTTCTTT. The whole variable domain, remainder taken from reference TRBV9 and TRBJ1-1, is DSGVTQTPKHLITATGQRVTLRCSPRSGDLSVYWYQQSLDQGLQFLIQYYNGEERAKGNILERFSAQQFPDLHSELNLSSLELGDSALYFCASSGSRGTEAFFGQGTRLTVV.

This clone was seen more than once but under ten times. The rearrangement uses TRBV18 and TRBJ1-5; D unclear. There are 13 residues in the CDR3. Germline CDR1 is KGHSH and CDR2 is LQKENI. V was trimmed by 5 bases and J by 9 bases, leaving 14 bases between them. The CDR3 bases are TGTGCCAGCTCAGCCGGGCGGCAATGGCCCCAGCATTTT. Translating it yields CASSAGRQWPQHF.

This rearrangement joins TRBV7-8 to TRBJ1-2, with 9 bases aligning to TRBD1. This CDR3 has 17 residues. Germline V gene data show CDR1 as SGHVS and CDR2 as FQNEAQ. J lost 0 bases, V lost 5 bases, and 10 bases had no gene match. CDR3 DNA: TGTGCCAGCAGCCCGCGGGGGACAGGGCCATCTAACTATGGCTACACCTTC. Its protein is CASSPRGTGPSNYGYTF.

V usage is TRBV9 and J usage is TRBJ2-1; 8 bases line up with TRBD1. V was clipped by 3 bases and J by 3 bases; unmatched bases: 5. The CDR3 covers 15 residues. Per germline, CDR1 SGDLS and CDR2 YYNGEE. CDR3 bases: TGTGCCAGCAGCGATGGACAGGGAAGCTACAATGAGCAGTTCTTC. As protein: CASSDGQGSYNEQFF.